This T cell receptor (beta chain) was observed in a study of cytomegalovirus exposure and HLA in healthy donors. Researchers ran the PCR with 60 Vbeta and 13 Jbeta primers. TCRdb's table, derived via immunoSEQ multiplex PCR, lists solely in-frame clones and lacks some. The sample has more than 95,000 clones. The germline V gene encodes CDR1 SGDLS and CDR2 YYNGEE. The CDR3 loop spans 14 amino acids. Trimming pared 4 bases from V and 1 base from J, leaving 12 bases between. This sequence joins TRBV9 and TRBJ2-7; maybe TRBD1 (6 bases). Sequencing input: PBMCs. The TCR sequence derives from a man aged 35 to 55 in good health and CMV-seronegative. The DNA for the CDR3 is TGTGCCAGCAGCCCCCGGACAGAATCCTACGAGCAGTACTTC. Translated, it gives CASSPRTESYEQYF.